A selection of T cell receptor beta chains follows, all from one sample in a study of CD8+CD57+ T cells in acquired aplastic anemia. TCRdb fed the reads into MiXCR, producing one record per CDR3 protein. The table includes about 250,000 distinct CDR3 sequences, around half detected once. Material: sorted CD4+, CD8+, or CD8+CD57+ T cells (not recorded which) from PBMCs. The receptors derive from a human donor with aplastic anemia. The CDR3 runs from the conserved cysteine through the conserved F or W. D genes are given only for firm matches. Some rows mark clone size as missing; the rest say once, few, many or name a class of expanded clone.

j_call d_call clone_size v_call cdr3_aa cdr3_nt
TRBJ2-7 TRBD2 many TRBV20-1 CSARTSGDYEQYF TGCAGTGCTAGGACTAGCGGAGACTACGAGCAGTACTTC
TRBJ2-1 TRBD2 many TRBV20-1 CSARDPAGGYNEQFF TGCAGTGCTAGAGATCCGGCGGGAGGTTACAATGAGCAGTTCTTC
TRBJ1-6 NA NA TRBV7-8 CASRDTGPGSPLHF TGTGCCAGCCGCGATACTGGCCCGGGTTCACCCCTCCACTTT
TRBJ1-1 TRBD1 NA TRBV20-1 CSAAGTGETEAFF TGCAGTGCTGCCGGGACAGGGGAGACTGAAGCTTTCTTT
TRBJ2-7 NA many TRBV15 CATSSSRGLGSYEQYF TGTGCCACCAGCTCCTCGCGGGGGCTGGGGTCCTACGAGCAGTACTTC
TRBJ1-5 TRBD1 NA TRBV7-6 CASSKGQGGSNQPQHF TGTGCCAGCAGCAAAGGACAGGGTGGTAGCAATCAGCCCCAGCATTTT
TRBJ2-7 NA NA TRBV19 CASSSRYSSYEQYF TGTGCCAGTAGTAGTCGGTACAGCTCCTACGAGCAGTACTTC
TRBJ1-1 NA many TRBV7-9 CASSSATEIDTEAFF TGTGCCAGCAGCTCCGCGACAGAAATAGACACTGAAGCTTTCTTT
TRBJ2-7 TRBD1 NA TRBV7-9 CASSLLGQGVDEQYF TGTGCCAGCAGCTTACTAGGACAGGGGGTCGACGAGCAGTACTTC
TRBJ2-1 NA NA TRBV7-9 CASSFHGSVTEQFF TGTGCCAGCAGCTTTCACGGGAGTGTGACTGAGCAGTTCTTC
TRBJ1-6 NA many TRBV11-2 CASSLGPRAGSPLHF TGTGCCAGCAGCTTAGGCCCCAGGGCTGGGTCACCCCTCCACTTT
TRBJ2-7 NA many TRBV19 CASRSGVHEQYF TGTGCCAGTAGGTCGGGAGTGCACGAGCAGTACTTC
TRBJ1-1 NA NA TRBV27 CASSIGFHTEAFF TGTGCCAGCAGCATAGGGTTCCACACTGAAGCTTTCTTT
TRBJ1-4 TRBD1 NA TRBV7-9 CASSLPGQGNEKLFF TGTGCCAGCAGCTTACCCGGACAGGGTAATGAAAAACTGTTTTTT
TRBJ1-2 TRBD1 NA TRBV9 CASSADRDRVGGYTF TGTGCCAGCAGTGCAGACAGGGACAGGGTTGGCGGCTACACCTTC
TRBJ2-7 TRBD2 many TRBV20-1 CSASPVGVAGATLTYEQYF TGCAGTGCTAGCCCCGTGGGGGTAGCGGGGGCCACTCTAACCTACGAGCAGTACTTC
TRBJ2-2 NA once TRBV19 CASSIGSNTGELFF TGTGCCAGTAGTATTGGGTCCAACACCGGGGAGCTGTTTTTT
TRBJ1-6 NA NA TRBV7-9 CASSLVGTVNSPLHF TGTGCCAGCAGCTTAGTCGGGACCGTGAATTCACCCCTCCACTTT
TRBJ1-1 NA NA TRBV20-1 CSASTVTNTEAFF TGCAGTGCTAGTACTGTTACGAACACTGAAGCTTTCTTT
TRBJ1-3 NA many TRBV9 CASSESQGSHTIYF TGTGCCAGCAGCGAAAGCCAGGGGTCCCACACCATATATTTT